This passage covers 4 T cell receptor beta chains from one sample sequenced in a study of cytomegalovirus exposure and HLA in healthy donors. The study ran its PCR with 60 Vbeta and 13 Jbeta primers. Here immunoSEQ multiplex PCR was the method, and the copy in TCRdb shows in-frame clones only, minus some. The sample contains hundreds of thousands of clones, roughly 90% of which appear only once. Sequences were obtained from PBMCs. All receptors come from a woman aged 18-35 years in good health and CMV-seronegative.

The chain is built from TRBV5-1 and TRBJ2-5; 9 bases fit TRBD2. The germline V gene encodes CDR1 SGHRS and CDR2 YFSETQ. V was clipped by 1 base and J by 5 bases; unmatched bases: 3. The CDR3 length is 14 residues. CDR3 protein: CASSLLAGWETQYF. For the CDR3, the DNA is TGCGCCAGCAGCTTGCTAGCGGGGTGGGAGACCCAGTACTTC.

The chain carries TRBV21-1 and TRBJ2-1; TRBD2 is taken as the D call from the table, unchecked against the DNA. TRBV21-1 is a pseudogene locus. This CDR3 spans 19 amino acids. The CDR3: CASTPKTGIRGLASNEQFF. Here the CDR3 DNA reads TGTGCCAGCACCCCAAAAACGGGTATAAGAGGACTAGCTTCCAATGAGCAGTTCTTC.

This clone was counted a single time. CDR3 region: CASSLRGLASTGELFF. DNA for the CDR3: TGCGCCAGCAGCTTGAGGGGACTAGCGTCTACCGGGGAGCTGTTTTTT. The chain combines TRBV5-1 with TRBJ2-2, with 10 positions matching TRBD2. Germline V CDR1 and CDR2: SGHRS, YFSETQ. The CDR3 is 16 amino acids. The trim removed 1 base at V and 5 bases at J, leaving 5 bases unmatched.

This clone came up once. The chain recombines TRBV7-2 with TRBJ1-1, with D hard to call. Germline lookup yields CDR1 SGHTA and CDR2 FQGNSA. V gave up 3 bases and J gave up 4 bases, with 9 bases separating them. The CDR3 runs 13 residues. CDR3 nucleotides: TGTGCCAGCAGCTTTCGAGGGATCACTGAAGCTTTCTTT. This gives the protein CASSFRGITEAFF.